The following is a T cell receptor beta chain sequence with its context. The junction and the germline gene differ at one end; a read error may be behind it. Addition of a universal primer site occurred through template switching, and cDNA carried unique molecular identifiers. MiXCR, applied by TCRdb to the 5' RACE reads, yields one record per CDR3 protein. The sample records hundreds of thousands of distinct CDR3 sequences, about 20% being singletons. The donors were all healthy and Caucasian. Germline values: CDR1 MNHEY, CDR2 SMNVEV (reference sequence). The CDR3 runs to 14 residues. This specimen belongs to a study of identical twins. Separately, the same data were catalogued under a study of T cells expressing NK-cell markers.

The V call is TRBV27, the J call TRBJ2-1, with D possibly matching TRBD1 (5 bases). This receptor was identified in a woman younger than 30 in good health. The sample comprised PBMCs. CDR3 region: CASRRLDTFSLGVF. The CDR3 coding sequence is TGTGCCAGCAGGCGACTGGATACCTTCTCCCTAGGGGTCTTC.